These 18 T cell receptor beta chains originate from one sample sequenced in a study of blood T cell repertoires in COVID-19. Here immunoSEQ multiplex PCR was the method, and the copy in TCRdb shows in-frame clones only, minus some. The data show about 200,000 clones, about 90% seen once. The material sequenced was peripheral blood. These receptors were taken from a woman between 65 and 79 years old with acute or convalescent COVID-19.

In regard to this clone: A much larger clone lies a single base off, so this may be a read error. The chain is built from TRBV3-1 (or the pseudogene TRBV3-2) and TRBJ2-1; maybe TRBD1 (5 bases). Trimming removed 4 bases at V and 4 bases at J, with 8 bases between. Germline V gene data show CDR1 as LGHDT and CDR2 as YNNKEL (reference sequence). There are 13 residues in the CDR3. CDR3 coding DNA: TGTGCCAGCAGCCCAGACAGTTACAATGAGCAGTTCTTC. This encodes CASSPDSYNEQFF.

This rearrangement joins TRBV11-3 to TRBJ2-2, with D perhaps TRBD1 (6 bases). Germline-derived CDR1 and CDR2 are SGHNT and YENEEA. The length of the CDR3 is 13 residues. Trimming shortened V by 5 bases and J by 6 bases, and 10 bases separated the two germline ends. The DNA of the CDR3 is TGTGCCAGCAGCGAACAGGGTCCCGGGGAGCTGTTTTTT. Protein: CASSEQGPGELFF.

The genes are TRBV28 and TRBJ2-1; 12 bases map to TRBD2. The CDR3 is 16 residues long. The germline gives CDR1 MDHEN, CDR2 SYDVKM. J lost 10 bases, V lost 5 bases, and 12 bases had no gene match. Written as DNA, the CDR3 is TGTGCCAGCAGTGGGGGGTCTAGCGGGAGGGCCTGGGAGCAGTTCTTC. Residues: CASSGGSSGRAWEQFF.

The chain joins TRBV28 to TRBJ1-3; D is ambiguous. This CDR3 is 17 amino acids long. V was pared by 5 bases and J by 0 bases, with 17 bases between. Germline-derived CDR1 and CDR2 are MDHEN and SYDVKM. CDR3 residues: CASSRIASGLSGNTIYF. The CDR3 nucleotides are TGTGCCAGCAGTCGGATTGCAAGCGGCCTCTCTGGAAACACCATATATTTT.

This chain connects TRBV28 to TRBJ2-1; D is perhaps TRBD2 (5 bases). This CDR3 spans 11 amino acids. Trimming took off 5 bases at V and 10 bases at J, with 9 bases between the two ends. The germline gives CDR1 MDHEN, CDR2 SYDVKM. CDR3 region: CASSLEREQFF. CDR3 in DNA: TGTGCCAGCAGTCTAGAGCGGGAGCAGTTCTTC.

The chain links TRBV29-1 to TRBJ2-5; 7 bases map to TRBD2. This CDR3 spans 12 amino acids. Per the germline V gene, CDR1 is SQVTM and CDR2 is ANQGSEA. The V gene end was trimmed by 6 bases and the J gene end by 4 bases; junction bases not matched to a gene: 5. This CDR3 is CSVAGLRETQYF. In DNA, the CDR3 is TGCAGCGTAGCGGGACTGCGAGAGACCCAGTACTTC.

The chain has TRBV7-2 and TRBJ2-1; D may be TRBD1 (5 bases). Germline V CDR1 and CDR2: SGHTA, FQGNSA. CDR3 size: 15 residues. Trimming shortened V by 1 base and J by 5 bases, and 12 bases separated the two germline ends. CDR3 sequence (DNA): TGTGCCAGCAGCTTAGACTACAGGCGCCACAATGAGCAGTTCTTC. It specifies CASSLDYRRHNEQFF.

The chain combines TRBV10-1 with TRBJ1-1; 7 nucleotides match TRBD1. The germline V gene has CDR1 WNHNN and CDR2 SYGVQD (reference sequence). V gave up 4 bases and J gave up 6 bases; unmatched junction bases: 2. The CDR3 has 12 residues. This chain's CDR3 is CASSGGTAEAFF. The DNA of the CDR3 is TGCGCCAGCAGTGGTGGGACAGCTGAAGCTTTCTTT.

V usage is TRBV6-1 and J usage is TRBJ2-1; tentative D call: TRBD2 (5 bases). Germline V gene lookup returns CDR1 MNHNS and CDR2 SASEGT. Trimming stripped 5 bases from V and 8 bases from J, with 16 bases between. This CDR3 is 14 amino acids long. This chain's CDR3 is CASSFGLALDEQFF. Here the CDR3 DNA reads TGTGCCAGCAGTTTTGGACTGGCCCTGGATGAGCAGTTCTTC.

The gene calls are TRBV28 and TRBJ1-2; 9 nucleotides align to TRBD1. The J segment lost 2 bases and the V segment lost 6 bases, leaving 1 base of the junction unmatched. This CDR3 spans 13 amino acids. Germline V gene data show CDR1 as MDHEN and CDR2 as SYDVKM. CDR3 sequence (DNA): TGTGCCAGCAGAACAGGGGGCAACTATGGCTACACCTTC. Protein product: CASRTGGNYGYTF.

The chain combines TRBV21-1 with TRBJ2-5; no DNA check was done on the table's D call, TRBD1. TRBV21-1 is deemed a pseudogene. The CDR3 contains 16 residues. DNA for the CDR3: TGTGCCAGCAGCGACTGGACAGGTTTTACTTTAGAGACCCAGTACTTC. It codes for CASSDWTGFTLETQYF.

In nucleotides, the CDR3 is TGTGCCAGCAGTTACTTACAGGGGGCGTCGCATGAGCAGTTCTTC. Translated: CASSYLQGASHEQFF. The gene calls are TRBV6-6 and TRBJ2-1; TRBD1 agrees at 9 bases. V lost 1 base to trimming and J lost 8 bases; unmatched junction nucleotides: 6. The length of the CDR3 is 15 residues. Germline V lookup: CDR1 MNHNY, CDR2 SVGAGI (reference sequence).

The gene calls are TRBV3-1 (or the pseudogene TRBV3-2) and TRBJ1-2; TRBD1 agrees at 10 bases. CDR3 size: 14 residues. The germline CDR1 and CDR2 sequences are LGHDT and YNNKEL (reference sequence). The trim removed 4 bases at V and 8 bases at J, leaving 7 bases unmatched. Here the CDR3 reads CASSLRQGAGGYTF. The CDR3 bases are TGTGCCAGCAGCCTACGACAGGGGGCGGGCGGCTACACCTTC.

In the case of this clone: Other DNA sequences in the sample encode the same CDR3. The chain carries TRBV5-1 and TRBJ2-3; a weak D match, TRBD1 (6 bases). CDR1 SGHRS and CDR2 YFSETQ come from the germline V gene. The CDR3 contains 14 residues. Trimming left V 4 bases short and J 0 bases short, with 9 bases between. For the CDR3, the DNA is TGCGCCAGCAGCCTCGGGACAAGCACAGATACGCAGTATTTT. This gives the protein CASSLGTSTDTQYF.

The chain employs TRBV18 and TRBJ2-5, with D maybe TRBD1 (5 bases). There are 14 residues in the CDR3. V dropped 1 base and J dropped 5 bases, with 11 bases sitting between them. Germline V gives CDR1 KGHSH, CDR2 LQKENI. As DNA, the CDR3 is TGTGCCAGCTCACCACTTGGGGCTGGGGAGACCCAGTACTTC. Protein product: CASSPLGAGETQYF.

The chain employs TRBV29-1 and TRBJ1-1; D perhaps matches TRBD1 (6 bases). Deletions cut 4 bases from V and 1 base from J, with 7 bases between. The length of the CDR3 is 12 residues. Per the germline V gene, CDR1 is SQVTM and CDR2 is ANQGSEA. The CDR3 here is CSVVTGNTEAFF. CDR3 sequence (DNA): TGCAGCGTTGTGACAGGGAACACTGAAGCTTTCTTT.

V is TRBV2 and J is TRBJ2-5; D is possibly TRBD2 (5 bases). The V and J ends lost 8 bases and 5 bases respectively, with 12 bases between them. CDR1 and CDR2 from the germline V gene are SNHLY and FYNNEI. This CDR3 region has 12 residues. In DNA form, the CDR3 reads TGTGCCAGCTCAAAGTGGAGGGAGACCCAGTACTTC. The encoded protein is CASSKWRETQYF.

The chain has TRBV7-2 and TRBJ2-5, with D perhaps TRBD1 (5 bases). This CDR3 is 13 amino acids long. V gave up 2 bases and J gave up 5 bases, with 9 bases separating them. Germline V gene lookup returns CDR1 SGHTA and CDR2 FQGNSA. CDR3 DNA sequence: TGTGCCAGCAGCTTAAATCAGGGCGAGACCCAGTACTTC. Translated, it gives CASSLNQGETQYF.